Listed below are T cell receptor beta chains from one sample, sequenced in a study of T cell responses to AZD1222 COVID-19 vaccine. Clones were sequenced by immunoSEQ multiplex PCR, and TCRdb holds only the in-frame ones, with some missing. The table shows around 140,000 clones, with over 85% occurring only once. Sequences were derived from peripheral blood, sampled on day 0 of AZD1222 vaccination. The origin of the receptors is an adult in good health. Each CDR3 is given with its conserved first and last residue. A D gene is named only where the DNA matches it firmly. Not all rows give a size; the values are once, few, many and, for expanded clones, a class.

D gene: NA; V gene: TRBV7-2; clone size: once; J gene: TRBJ2-1; CDR3 protein: CASSLVAGTSYNEQFF; CDR3 DNA: TGTGCCAGCAGCTTAGTGGCGGGGACGTCTTACAATGAGCAGTTCTTC
D gene: TRBD2; V gene: TRBV7-3; clone size: NA; J gene: TRBJ2-1; CDR3 protein: CASSLTYGLAGTTDYNEQFF; CDR3 DNA: TGTGCCAGCAGCTTAACGTATGGACTAGCGGGGACGACCGACTACAATGAGCAGTTCTTC
D gene: NA; V gene: TRBV5-1; clone size: NA; J gene: TRBJ2-5; CDR3 protein: CASSLVGSGTQYF; CDR3 DNA: TGCGCCAGCAGCTTGGTAGGGAGTGGGACCCAGTACTTC
D gene: TRBD1; V gene: TRBV3-1/TRBV3-2; clone size: NA; J gene: TRBJ1-6; CDR3 protein: CASSPGQTNSPLHF; CDR3 DNA: TGTGCCAGCAGCCCGGGACAGACTAATTCACCCCTCCACTTT
D gene: NA; V gene: TRBV15; clone size: NA; J gene: TRBJ2-7; CDR3 protein: CATSSGRVGEQYF; CDR3 DNA: TGTGCCACCAGCAGTGGACGGGTTGGCGAGCAGTACTTC
D gene: NA; V gene: TRBV6-5; clone size: NA; J gene: TRBJ2-7; CDR3 protein: CASQLGTLTYEQYF; CDR3 DNA: TGTGCCAGCCAACTCGGGACCCTCACGTACGAGCAGTACTTC
D gene: TRBD1; V gene: TRBV30; clone size: NA; J gene: TRBJ2-5; CDR3 protein: CAAGQDEETQYF; CDR3 DNA: TGTGCCGCGGGACAGGACGAAGAGACCCAGTACTTC
D gene: NA; V gene: TRBV29-1; clone size: NA; J gene: TRBJ1-2; CDR3 protein: CSVDTGRVDYGYTF; CDR3 DNA: TGCAGCGTTGACACCGGCAGGGTAGACTATGGCTACACCTTC
D gene: NA; V gene: TRBV4-3; clone size: NA; J gene: TRBJ2-7; CDR3 protein: CASSQGIGSYEQYF; CDR3 DNA: TGCGCCAGCAGCCAAGGGATCGGGAGCTACGAGCAGTACTTC
D gene: NA; V gene: TRBV5-1; clone size: once; J gene: TRBJ1-5; CDR3 protein: CASSLGYPGGSQPQHF; CDR3 DNA: TGCGCCAGCAGCTTGGGGTACCCGGGGGGAAGTCAGCCCCAGCATTTT
D gene: NA; V gene: TRBV5-1; clone size: NA; J gene: TRBJ1-1; CDR3 protein: CASSLDPGQLNTEAFF; CDR3 DNA: TGCGCCAGCAGCTTGGACCCCGGACAGTTGAACACTGAAGCTTTCTTT
D gene: TRBD1; V gene: TRBV28; clone size: NA; J gene: TRBJ1-2; CDR3 protein: CASSSTGGPSYGYTF; CDR3 DNA: TGTGCCAGCAGTTCGACAGGGGGCCCCTCCTATGGCTACACCTTC
D gene: NA; V gene: TRBV5-4; clone size: NA; J gene: TRBJ1-2; CDR3 protein: CASALGGSYGYTF; CDR3 DNA: TGTGCCAGCGCCTTGGGAGGCTCCTATGGCTACACCTTC
D gene: NA; V gene: TRBV5-5; clone size: NA; J gene: TRBJ2-7; CDR3 protein: CASSLEGGREQYF; CDR3 DNA: TGTGCCAGCAGCTTGGAAGGCGGTCGCGAGCAGTACTTC
D gene: NA; V gene: TRBV4-1; clone size: NA; J gene: TRBJ2-7; CDR3 protein: CASSPTQGLHYEQYF; CDR3 DNA: TGCGCCAGCAGCCCCACCCAGGGGCTTCACTACGAGCAGTACTTC
D gene: TRBD2; V gene: TRBV7-2; clone size: once; J gene: TRBJ2-5; CDR3 protein: CASSHGLAGGKYQETQYF; CDR3 DNA: TGTGCCAGCAGCCATGGACTAGCGGGGGGAAAGTACCAAGAGACCCAGTACTTC
D gene: NA; V gene: TRBV7-2; clone size: NA; J gene: TRBJ2-7; CDR3 protein: CASSLPLSYEQYF; CDR3 DNA: TGTGCCAGCAGCTTACCACTTTCCTACGAGCAGTACTTC